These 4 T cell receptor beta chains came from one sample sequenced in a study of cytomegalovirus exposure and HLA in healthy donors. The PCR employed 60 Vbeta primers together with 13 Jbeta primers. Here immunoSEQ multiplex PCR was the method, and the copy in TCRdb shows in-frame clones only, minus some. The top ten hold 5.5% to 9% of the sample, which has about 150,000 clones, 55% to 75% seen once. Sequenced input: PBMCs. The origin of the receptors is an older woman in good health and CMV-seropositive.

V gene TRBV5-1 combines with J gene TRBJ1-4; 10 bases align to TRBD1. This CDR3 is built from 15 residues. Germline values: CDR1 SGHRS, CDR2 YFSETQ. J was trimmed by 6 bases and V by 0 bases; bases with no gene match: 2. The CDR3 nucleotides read TGCGCCAGCAGCTTGGGGGACAGGGGATATGAAAAACTGTTTTTT. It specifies CASSLGDRGYEKLFF.

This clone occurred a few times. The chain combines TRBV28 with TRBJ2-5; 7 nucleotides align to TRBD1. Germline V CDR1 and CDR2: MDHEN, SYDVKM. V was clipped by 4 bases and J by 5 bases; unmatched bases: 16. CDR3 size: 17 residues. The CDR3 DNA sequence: TGTGCCAGCAGTTCGATAGGACAGGCCCTCAACTGGGAGACCCAGTACTTC. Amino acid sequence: CASSSIGQALNWETQYF.

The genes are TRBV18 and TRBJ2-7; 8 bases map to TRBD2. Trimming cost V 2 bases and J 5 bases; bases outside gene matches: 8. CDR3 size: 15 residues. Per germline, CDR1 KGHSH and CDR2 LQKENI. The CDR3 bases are TGTGCCAGCTCACCAAGGATGGTAGCGGGACACGAGCAGTACTTC. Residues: CASSPRMVAGHEQYF.

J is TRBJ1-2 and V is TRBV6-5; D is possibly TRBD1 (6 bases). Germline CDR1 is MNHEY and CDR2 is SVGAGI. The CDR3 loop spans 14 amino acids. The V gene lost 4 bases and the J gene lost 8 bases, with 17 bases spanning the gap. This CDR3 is CASSSPGQFWGYTF. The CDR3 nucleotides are TGTGCCAGCAGTTCTCCCGGACAGTTCTGGGGCTACACCTTC.